The source of this T cell receptor (beta chain) is a study of blood T cell repertoires in COVID-19. Study details: Whether acute or convalescent, the COVID-19 samples came from the United States, Italy and Spain. Nucleic acid was either cDNA or gDNA, and it came from T cells, B-cell-depleted T cells, or PBMCs.

Source study methods: Counts of nucleated cells, estimated from reference gene primer amplification, were obtained. The assay was immunoSEQ multiplex PCR, and TCRdb's table has in-frame clones only and misses some. From that table come the V and J calls and clone size; the DNA was used to work out D and trimming. The sample carries 150,000 to 200,000 clones, approximately 85% recorded once. The CDR3 contains 14 residues. The V end was cut by 4 bases, the J end by 2 bases, with 11 bases between. CDR1 is SGHTA and CDR2 is FQGNSA in the germline V gene. Sequencing was carried out using peripheral blood. This chain joins TRBV7-2 and TRBJ1-1; D may be TRBD1 (6 bases). The source of this sequence is a woman aged 80 or over with acute or convalescent COVID-19. The CDR3 coding sequence is TGTGCCAGCAGCTGGGTACAGGGCAACACTGAAGCTTTCTTT. It yields the protein CASSWVQGNTEAFF.